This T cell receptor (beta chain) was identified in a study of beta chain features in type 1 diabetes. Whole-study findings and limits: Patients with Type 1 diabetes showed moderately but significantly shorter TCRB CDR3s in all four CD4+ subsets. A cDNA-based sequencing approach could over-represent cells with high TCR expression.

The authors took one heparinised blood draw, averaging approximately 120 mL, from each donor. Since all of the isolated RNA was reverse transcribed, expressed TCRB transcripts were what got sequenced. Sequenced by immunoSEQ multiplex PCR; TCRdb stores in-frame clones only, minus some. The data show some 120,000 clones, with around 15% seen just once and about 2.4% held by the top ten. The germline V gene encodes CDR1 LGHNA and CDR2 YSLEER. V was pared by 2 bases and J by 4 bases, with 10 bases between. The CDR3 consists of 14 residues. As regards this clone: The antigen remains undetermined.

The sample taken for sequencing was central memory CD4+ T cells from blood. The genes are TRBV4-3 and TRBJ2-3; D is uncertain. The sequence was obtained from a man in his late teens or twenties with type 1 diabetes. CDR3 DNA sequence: TGCGCCAGCAGCCAATTTTCGTTCGCAGATACGCAGTATTTT. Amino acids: CASSQFSFADTQYF.